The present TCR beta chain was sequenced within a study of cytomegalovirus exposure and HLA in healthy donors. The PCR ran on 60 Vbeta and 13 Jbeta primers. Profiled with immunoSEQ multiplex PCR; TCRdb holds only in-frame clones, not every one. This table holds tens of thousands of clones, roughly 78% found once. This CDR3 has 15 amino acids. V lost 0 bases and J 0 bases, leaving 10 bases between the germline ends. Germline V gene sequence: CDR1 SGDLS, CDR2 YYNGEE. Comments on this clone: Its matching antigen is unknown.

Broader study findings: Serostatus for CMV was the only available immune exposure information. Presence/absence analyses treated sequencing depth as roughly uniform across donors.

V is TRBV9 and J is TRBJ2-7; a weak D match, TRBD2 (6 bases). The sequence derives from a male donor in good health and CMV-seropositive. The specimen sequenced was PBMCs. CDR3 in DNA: TGTGCCAGCAGCGTAGACGGGAGAAGCTCCTACGAGCAGTACTTC. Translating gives CASSVDGRSSYEQYF.